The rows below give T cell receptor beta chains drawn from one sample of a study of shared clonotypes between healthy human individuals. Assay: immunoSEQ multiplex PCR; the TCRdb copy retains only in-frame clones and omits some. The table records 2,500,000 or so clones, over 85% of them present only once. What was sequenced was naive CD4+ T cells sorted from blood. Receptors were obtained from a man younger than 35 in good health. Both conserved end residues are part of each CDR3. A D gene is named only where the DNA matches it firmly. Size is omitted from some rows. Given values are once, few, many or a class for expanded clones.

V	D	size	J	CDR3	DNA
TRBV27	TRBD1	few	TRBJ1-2	CASSPSGGRGYTF	TGTGCCAGCAGTCCTTCAGGGGGTCGTGGCTACACCTTC
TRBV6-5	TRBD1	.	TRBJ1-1	CASSYDDRGTEAFF	TGTGCCAGCAGTTACGACGACAGGGGGACTGAAGCTTTCTTT
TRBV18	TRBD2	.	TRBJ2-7	CASSLAGGPSYEQYF	TGTGCCAGCTCCCTAGCGGGGGGTCCCTCCTACGAGCAGTACTTC
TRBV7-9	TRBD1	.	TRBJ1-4	CASSEGGKSSEKLFF	TGTGCCAGCAGCGAAGGGGGCAAGTCCTCCGAAAAACTGTTTTTT
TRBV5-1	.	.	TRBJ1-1	CASSLDGRPGAFF	TGCGCCAGCAGCTTGGATGGACGGCCGGGAGCTTTCTTT
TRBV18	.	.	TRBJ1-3	CASSPAESGNTIYF	TGTGCCAGCTCACCAGCAGAATCTGGAAACACCATATATTTT
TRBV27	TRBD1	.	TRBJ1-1	CASSPRTGGTEAFF	TGTGCCAGCAGTCCCCGGACAGGGGGGACTGAAGCTTTCTTT
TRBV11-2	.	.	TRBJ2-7	CASSLERGSYEQYF	TGTGCCAGCAGCTTAGAACGGGGGTCCTACGAGCAGTACTTC
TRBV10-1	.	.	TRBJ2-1	CASSELIAYNEQFF	TGCGCCAGCAGTGAGTTAATTGCCTACAATGAGCAGTTCTTC
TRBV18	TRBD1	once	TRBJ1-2	CASSPLPGQGLSGYGYTF	TGTGCCAGCTCACCACTACCGGGACAGGGGCTCAGTGGCTATGGCTACACCTTC
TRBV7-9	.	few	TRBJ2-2	CASSLEGSGELFF	TGTGCCAGCAGCTTAGAGGGTTCCGGGGAGCTGTTTTTT
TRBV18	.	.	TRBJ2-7	CASSPTSSEQYF	TGTGCCAGCTCACCGACTAGTAGCGAGCAGTACTTC
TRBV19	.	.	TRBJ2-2	CASRAQGRDTGELFF	TGTGCCAGCCGCGCTCAGGGGAGGGACACCGGGGAGCTGTTTTTT
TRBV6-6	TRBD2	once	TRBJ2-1	CATKRGGSYNEQFF	TGTGCCACAAAGCGGGGGGGCTCCTACAATGAGCAGTTCTTC
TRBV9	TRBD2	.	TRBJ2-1	CASSVAGGGYNEQFF	TGTGCCAGCAGCGTAGCCGGGGGGGGCTACAATGAGCAGTTCTTC
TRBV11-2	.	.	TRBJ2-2	CASSLRGWVNTNTGELFF	TGTGCCAGCAGCTTAAGGGGGTGGGTCAACACGAACACCGGGGAGCTGTTTTTT
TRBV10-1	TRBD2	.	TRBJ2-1	CASSESRTSGLNEQFF	TGCGCCAGCAGTGAGTCTAGGACTAGCGGACTCAATGAGCAGTTCTTC
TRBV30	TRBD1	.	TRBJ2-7	CAWHRGPREQYF	TGTGCCTGGCACAGGGGACCCCGGGAGCAGTACTTC
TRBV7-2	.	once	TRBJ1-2	CASSPGRNYGYTF	TGTGCCAGCAGCCCCGGACGAAACTATGGCTACACCTTC
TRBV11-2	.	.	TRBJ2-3	CASRLRTTDTQYF	TGTGCCAGCCGATTACGGACCACAGATACGCAGTATTTT
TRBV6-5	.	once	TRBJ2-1	CASSRLVTLSEQFF	TGTGCCAGCAGTCGACTAGTTACCCTTAGTGAGCAGTTCTTC
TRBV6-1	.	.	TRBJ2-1	CASSESALARREQFF	TGTGCCAGCAGTGAATCCGCCTTAGCGAGGCGGGAGCAGTTCTTC
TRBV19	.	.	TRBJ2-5	CASSIGTDVKTQYF	TGTGCCAGTAGTATAGGAACAGATGTGAAGACCCAGTACTTC
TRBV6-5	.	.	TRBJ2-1	CASSPRQVSYNEQFF	TGTGCCAGCAGTCCCCGACAGGTCTCCTACAATGAGCAGTTCTTC
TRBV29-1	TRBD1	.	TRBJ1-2	CSVGDRGGGYTF	TGCAGCGTGGGGGACAGGGGTGGAGGCTACACCTTC
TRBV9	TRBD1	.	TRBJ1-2	CASSVVSGQGNYGYTF	TGTGCCAGCAGCGTAGTATCGGGACAGGGAAACTATGGCTACACCTTC
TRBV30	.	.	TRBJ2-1	CAWSEAPGGQFF	TGTGCCTGGAGCGAAGCCCCAGGCGGGCAGTTCTTC
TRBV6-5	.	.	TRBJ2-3	CASSYGGVSTDTQYF	TGTGCCAGCAGTTACGGCGGGGTGAGCACAGATACGCAGTATTTT
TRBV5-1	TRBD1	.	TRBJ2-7	CASSLAGTDDVQYF	TGTGCCAGCAGCTTGGCCGGGACAGATGATGTGCAGTACTTC
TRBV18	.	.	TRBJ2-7	CASSPTSAVSYEQYF	TGTGCCAGCTCACCAACCAGCGCCGTCTCCTACGAGCAGTACTTC
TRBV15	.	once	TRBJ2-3	CATSRGGRRTQYF	TGTGCCACCAGCAGAGGCGGGCGAAGGACGCAGTATTTT
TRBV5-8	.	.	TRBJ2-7	CASSRVKGSGGQYF	TGTGCCAGCAGCCGAGTGAAGGGGAGTGGTGGGCAGTACTTC
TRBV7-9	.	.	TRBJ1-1	CASSLALRQNTEAFF	TGTGCCAGCAGCTTAGCTCTGCGACAGAACACTGAAGCTTTCTTT
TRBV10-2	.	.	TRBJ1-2	CASSESGRNLYGYTF	TGCGCCAGCAGTGAGTCGGGACGGAACCTCTATGGCTACACCTTC
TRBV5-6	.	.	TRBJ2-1	CASSFGTFPYNEQFF	TGTGCCAGCAGCTTTGGAACCTTCCCCTACAATGAGCAGTTCTTC